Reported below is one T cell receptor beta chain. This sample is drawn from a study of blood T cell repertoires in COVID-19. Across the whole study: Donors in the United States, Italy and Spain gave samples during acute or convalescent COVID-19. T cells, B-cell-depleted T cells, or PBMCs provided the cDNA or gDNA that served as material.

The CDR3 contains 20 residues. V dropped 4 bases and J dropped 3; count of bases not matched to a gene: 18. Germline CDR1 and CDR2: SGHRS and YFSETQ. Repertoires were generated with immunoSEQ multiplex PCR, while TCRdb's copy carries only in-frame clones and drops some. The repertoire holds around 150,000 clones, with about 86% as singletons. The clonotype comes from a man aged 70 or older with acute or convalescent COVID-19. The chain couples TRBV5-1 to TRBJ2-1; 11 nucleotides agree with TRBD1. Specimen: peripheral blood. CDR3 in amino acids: CASSAPRDRGSQVVYNEQFF. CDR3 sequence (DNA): TGCGCCAGCAGCGCACCCCGGGACAGGGGGAGTCAGGTGGTCTACAATGAGCAGTTCTTC.